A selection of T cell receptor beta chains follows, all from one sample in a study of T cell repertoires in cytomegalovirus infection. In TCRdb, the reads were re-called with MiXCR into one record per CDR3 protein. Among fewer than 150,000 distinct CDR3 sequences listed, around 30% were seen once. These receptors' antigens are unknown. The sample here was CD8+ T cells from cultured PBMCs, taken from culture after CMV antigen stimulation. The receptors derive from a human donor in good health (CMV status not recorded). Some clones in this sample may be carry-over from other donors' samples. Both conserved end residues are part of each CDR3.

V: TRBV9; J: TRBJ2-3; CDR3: CASSPGSSSTDTQYF
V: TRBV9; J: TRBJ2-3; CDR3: CASSVGAGNTDTQYF
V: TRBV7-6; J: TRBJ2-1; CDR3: CASSLTEDHEQFF
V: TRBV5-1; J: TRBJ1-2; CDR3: CASSLEGGLYGYTF
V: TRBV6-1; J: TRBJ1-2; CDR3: CASNTKTGYYGYTF
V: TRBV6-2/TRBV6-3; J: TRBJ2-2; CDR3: CASSPPFASGELFF
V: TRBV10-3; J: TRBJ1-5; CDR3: CAIRGGVSQPQHF
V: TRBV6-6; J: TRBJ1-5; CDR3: CASSPLRDNRGSNQPQHF
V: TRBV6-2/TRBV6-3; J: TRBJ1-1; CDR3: CASRDSWDGAFF
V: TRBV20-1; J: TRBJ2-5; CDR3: CSARAGLAGAWRETQYF
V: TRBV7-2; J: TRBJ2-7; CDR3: CASSSLRYEQYF
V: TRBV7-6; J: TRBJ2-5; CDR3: CASRALRGAWYGQETQYF
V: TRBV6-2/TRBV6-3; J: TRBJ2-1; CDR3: CASSYGRGRPDNEQFF
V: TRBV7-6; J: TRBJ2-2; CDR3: CASSPGTANTGELFF
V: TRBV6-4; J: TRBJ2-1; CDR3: CASSDSSGGFNEQFF
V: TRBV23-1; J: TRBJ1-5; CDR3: CASNGSHQPQHF
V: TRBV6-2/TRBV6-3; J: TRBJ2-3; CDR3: CASSPGTGPHTDTQYF